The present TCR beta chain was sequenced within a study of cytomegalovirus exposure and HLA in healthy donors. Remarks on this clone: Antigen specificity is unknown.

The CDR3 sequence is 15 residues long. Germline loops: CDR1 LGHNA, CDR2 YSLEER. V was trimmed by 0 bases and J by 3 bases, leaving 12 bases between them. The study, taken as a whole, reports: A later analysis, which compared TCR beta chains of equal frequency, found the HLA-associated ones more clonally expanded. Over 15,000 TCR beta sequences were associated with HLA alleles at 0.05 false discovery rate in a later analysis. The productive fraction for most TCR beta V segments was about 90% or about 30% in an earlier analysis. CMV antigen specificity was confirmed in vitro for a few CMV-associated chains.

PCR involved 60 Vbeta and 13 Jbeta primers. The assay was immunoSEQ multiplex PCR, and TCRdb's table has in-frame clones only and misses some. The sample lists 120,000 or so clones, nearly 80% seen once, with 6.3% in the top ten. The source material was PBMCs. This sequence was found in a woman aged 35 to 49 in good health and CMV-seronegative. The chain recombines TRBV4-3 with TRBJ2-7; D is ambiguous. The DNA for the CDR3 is TGCGCCAGCAGCCAAGAGCGTAAGCCAAACTACGAGCAGTACTTC. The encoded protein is CASSQERKPNYEQYF.